The rows below give T cell receptor beta chains drawn from one sample of a study of cytomegalovirus exposure and HLA in healthy donors. The repertoire was sequenced with immunoSEQ multiplex PCR; TCRdb's copy has only in-frame clones and lacks some. In the table there are 85,000 to 130,000 clones, less than 80% of which are singletons. The sample consisted of PBMCs. The receptors stem from a man aged 55 to 70 in good health and CMV-seronegative. Both conserved end residues are part of each CDR3. A D gene is named only where the DNA matches it firmly. Some rows mark clone size as missing; the rest say once, few, many or name a class of expanded clone.

clone size,D gene,V gene,J gene,CDR3 protein,CDR3 DNA
NA,NA,TRBV28,TRBJ1-6,CASSHRRSYNSPLHF,TGTGCCAGCAGCCACAGAAGGTCCTATAATTCACCCCTCCACTTT
once,NA,TRBV28,TRBJ1-6,CASSLPQTPLHF,TGTGCCAGCAGTCTACCCCAAACACCCCTCCACTTT
NA,TRBD1,TRBV4-1,TRBJ2-1,CASSQDRSRDRGRIEQFF,TGCGCCAGCAGCCAAGATCGGTCCCGGGACAGGGGGCGGATTGAGCAGTTCTTC
NA,NA,TRBV9,TRBJ1-4,CASSPNDGQHEKLFF,TGTGCCAGCAGCCCCAATGACGGACAGCATGAAAAACTGTTTTTT
NA,TRBD1,TRBV19,TRBJ1-5,CASSSGQIYSNQPQHF,TGTGCCAGTAGCTCGGGACAGATTTATAGCAATCAGCCCCAGCATTTT
NA,TRBD1,TRBV5-1,TRBJ1-5,CASSTGTGGNQPQHF,TGCGCCAGCAGCACCGGGACAGGGGGCAATCAGCCCCAGCATTTT
once,TRBD2,TRBV11-1,TRBJ2-6,CASSFRVGEGVKVLTF,TGTGCCAGCAGCTTCAGGGTAGGGGAGGGTGTCAAGGTCCTGACTTTC
NA,NA,TRBV4-3,TRBJ2-1,CASSQEGIRGYQFF,TGCGCCAGCAGCCAAGAAGGGATTAGGGGTTATCAGTTCTTC
NA,NA,TRBV6-1,TRBJ1-5,CASSEVQRGNQPQHF,TGTGCCAGCAGTGAAGTACAGAGGGGGAATCAGCCCCAGCATTTT
NA,NA,TRBV5-4,TRBJ2-5,CASSLALGGGETQYF,TGTGCCAGCAGCTTGGCCTTGGGCGGGGGCGAGACCCAGTACTTC
few,NA,TRBV18,TRBJ1-1,CASSPGGGNTEAFF,TGTGCCAGCTCACCAGGAGGTGGGAACACTGAAGCTTTCTTT
NA,TRBD1,TRBV5-4,TRBJ1-5,CASSTGTGNNQPQHF,TGTGCCAGCAGCACGGGGACAGGTAACAATCAGCCCCAGCATTTT
NA,NA,TRBV29-1,TRBJ2-3,CSVDRQSDF,TGCAGCGTTGATAGACAGTCGGATTTT
NA,NA,TRBV6-5,TRBJ2-7,CASSYLPPGGAYEQYF,TGTGCCAGCAGTTACTTACCTCCAGGAGGAGCCTACGAGCAGTACTTC
NA,TRBD1,TRBV10-3,TRBJ1-1,CAISVKPTGVGTEAFF,TGTGCCATCAGCGTAAAGCCGACAGGGGTAGGCACTGAAGCTTTCTTT
NA,TRBD2,TRBV7-9,TRBJ2-5,CASSLGTSGGSGETQYF,TGTGCCAGCAGCCTCGGGACTAGCGGGGGGTCGGGAGAGACCCAGTACTTC
NA,TRBD1,TRBV6-6,TRBJ1-2,CASSSRDRRANYGYTF,TGTGCCAGCAGTTCCCGGGACAGGAGAGCTAACTATGGCTACACCTTC
NA,TRBD2,TRBV7-3,TRBJ2-1,CASSHSGGPQEQFF,TGTGCCAGCAGCCATAGCGGGGGGCCTCAGGAGCAGTTCTTC
NA,NA,TRBV18,TRBJ2-7,CASSPSDGSRNEQYF,TGTGCCAGCTCACCGTCGGATGGGTCGAGGAACGAGCAGTACTTC
NA,TRBD1,TRBV18,TRBJ2-1,CASSTTGYSINEQFF,TGTGCCAGCTCCACGACAGGGTATAGCATCAATGAGCAGTTCTTC
once,NA,TRBV11-3,TRBJ1-5,CASSLVRTRVSNQPQHF,TGTGCCAGCAGCTTAGTGAGAACGAGGGTGAGCAATCAGCCCCAGCATTTT
NA,TRBD1,TRBV2,TRBJ1-1,CASILQGANPRNTEAFF,TGTGCCAGCATTCTCCAGGGGGCGAATCCCCGCAACACTGAAGCTTTCTTT
NA,NA,TRBV15,TRBJ2-4,CATSRTGTPAKNIQYF,TGTGCCACCAGCAGAACCGGGACACCAGCCAAAAACATTCAGTACTTC
NA,TRBD1,TRBV9,TRBJ1-5,CASRGTGEGNQPQHF,TGTGCCAGCAGAGGGACAGGGGAGGGTAATCAGCCCCAGCATTTT
once,TRBD1,TRBV7-9,TRBJ2-3,CASSLPDREVQDTQYF,TGTGCCAGCAGCTTACCGGACAGGGAAGTGCAAGATACGCAGTATTTT
NA,NA,TRBV6-6,TRBJ1-2,CASSYTPTGDGYTF,TGTGCCAGCAGTTACACCCCCACAGGAGATGGCTACACCTTC
NA,NA,TRBV5-6,TRBJ1-1,CASSFGGHTEAFF,TGTGCCAGCAGCTTCGGCGGGCACACTGAAGCTTTCTTT
NA,NA,TRBV30,TRBJ1-1,CAWSVQGRTEAFF,TGTGCCTGGAGTGTACAGGGAAGGACTGAAGCTTTCTTT
NA,TRBD1,TRBV6-1,TRBJ1-2,CASSVSSGTGIYGYTF,TGTGCCAGCAGTGTCTCATCCGGGACAGGAATCTATGGCTACACCTTC
NA,NA,TRBV18,TRBJ2-7,CASSQGQGARKAYEQYF,TGTGCCAGCTCCCAAGGCCAGGGTGCAAGGAAAGCCTACGAGCAGTACTTC
NA,TRBD1,TRBV6-1,TRBJ1-2,CASSEKGGQVYGYTF,TGTGCCAGCAGTGAAAAAGGCGGACAGGTCTATGGCTACACCTTC
NA,NA,TRBV10-3,TRBJ1-2,CAISGGYGYTF,TGTGCCATCAGTGGAGGGTATGGCTACACCTTC
NA,TRBD1,TRBV7-9,TRBJ1-1,CASSSIDRVGTEAFF,TGTGCCAGCAGCTCAATAGACAGGGTAGGCACTGAAGCTTTCTTT
NA,NA,TRBV19,TRBJ2-1,CASTARRGRWNEQFF,TGTGCCAGTACAGCCCGCCGGGGAAGGTGGAATGAGCAGTTCTTC
NA,TRBD1,TRBV5-1,TRBJ2-1,CASSLAGQGLSEQFF,TGCGCCAGCAGCTTGGCTGGACAGGGTCTCAGTGAGCAGTTCTTC
NA,TRBD1,TRBV19,TRBJ1-4,CASSGQGVGEKLFF,TGTGCCAGTAGTGGACAGGGAGTCGGCGAAAAACTGTTTTTT
NA,TRBD2,TRBV7-9,TRBJ2-3,CASNAGGPTDTQYF,TGTGCCAGCAACGCGGGGGGGCCCACAGATACGCAGTATTTT
NA,TRBD2,TRBV6-5,TRBJ2-3,CASSYSAGVGDTQYF,TGTGCCAGCAGTTACTCGGCGGGGGTGGGAGATACGCAGTATTTT
NA,TRBD1,TRBV19,TRBJ1-2,CASSIEGAVYGYTF,TGTGCCAGTAGTATTGAGGGGGCCGTTTATGGCTACACCTTC
few,TRBD1,TRBV9,TRBJ1-5,CASSNGQGFAQPQHF,TGTGCCAGCAGCAACGGACAGGGGTTCGCCCAGCCCCAGCATTTT
NA,NA,TRBV27,TRBJ2-7,CASSLRWSYEQYF,TGTGCCAGCAGTTTACGGTGGTCCTACGAGCAGTACTTC
NA,TRBD2,TRBV5-4,TRBJ2-2,CASSPGGAGGLAGELFF,TGTGCCAGCAGCCCCGGGGGGGCGGGGGGTCTGGCCGGGGAGCTGTTTTTT
NA,NA,TRBV11-3,TRBJ2-1,CASSLGRQYEQFF,TGTGCCAGCAGCTTAGGGCGGCAGTATGAGCAGTTCTTC
NA,TRBD1,TRBV7-8,TRBJ1-3,CASSLTGAGNTIYF,TGTGCCAGCAGCCTGACAGGGGCTGGAAACACCATATATTTT
NA,TRBD2,TRBV4-2,TRBJ2-3,CASSQGTSRTDTQYF,TGTGCCAGCAGCCAGGGGACTAGCCGAACAGATACGCAGTATTTT
NA,TRBD1,TRBV5-1,TRBJ1-2,CASSSDREVGGYTF,TGCGCCAGCAGCTCGGACAGGGAAGTGGGAGGCTACACCTTC
NA,NA,TRBV11-3,TRBJ2-5,CASSLGTVAGETQYF,TGTGCCAGCAGCTTAGGGACAGTGGCTGGAGAGACCCAGTACTTC
few,TRBD1,TRBV6-1,TRBJ1-2,CASSPKQGALEGYTF,TGTGCCAGCAGTCCGAAACAGGGGGCCTTAGAGGGCTACACCTTC
NA,NA,TRBV18,TRBJ2-3,CASSPGQRTDTQYF,TGTGCCAGCTCCCCGGGACAACGCACAGATACGCAGTATTTT
NA,NA,TRBV19,TRBJ1-5,CASSIGGSYSNQPQHF,TGTGCCAGTAGTATAGGCGGGTCGTATAGCAATCAGCCCCAGCATTTT
few,NA,TRBV5-6,TRBJ1-1,CASSTRTEAFF,TGTGCCAGCAGCACTCGGACTGAAGCTTTCTTT
NA,NA,TRBV9,TRBJ1-2,CASSVGPRTRNYGYTF,TGTGCCAGCAGCGTAGGCCCCAGGACACGGAACTATGGCTACACCTTC
NA,TRBD1,TRBV15,TRBJ1-6,CATSRLDRDNSPLHF,TGTGCCACCAGCAGACTGGACAGGGACAATTCACCCCTCCACTTT
NA,TRBD2,TRBV6-6,TRBJ2-7,CASSLTSGGTYEQYF,TGTGCCAGCAGTCTAACTAGCGGGGGGACCTACGAGCAGTACTTC
NA,NA,TRBV23-1,TRBJ1-2,CASSLLGAGRYGYTF,TGCGCCAGCAGTCTCCTCGGGGCAGGGAGGTATGGCTACACCTTC
NA,TRBD1,TRBV7-8,TRBJ2-7,CASSNPGQGLGYEQYF,TGTGCCAGCAGCAACCCGGGACAGGGGCTAGGGTACGAGCAGTACTTC
few,TRBD1,TRBV5-1,TRBJ1-1,CASFPNDRGSHTEAFF,TGCGCCAGTTTCCCCAACGACAGGGGGAGTCACACTGAAGCTTTCTTT
NA,NA,TRBV4-3,TRBJ2-3,CASSQGLGGAEDTQYF,TGCGCCAGCAGCCAGGGGCTGGGCGGGGCGGAGGATACGCAGTATTTT
NA,NA,TRBV7-2,TRBJ1-6,CASSARGANNSPLHF,TGTGCCAGCAGCGCCAGGGGTGCGAATAATTCACCCCTCCACTTT
NA,TRBD2,TRBV4-3,TRBJ2-3,CASSQELAGTDTQYF,TGCGCCAGCAGCCAAGAATTAGCGGGGACAGATACGCAGTATTTT